One T cell receptor (beta chain) is described in this entry. This clone was seen only a few times. Its specific antigen is unknown. No quality values exist for individual bases; no much larger clone is one base distant. This record belongs to a study of cytomegalovirus exposure and HLA in healthy donors (dated by TCRdb to between 2016 and 2019). Regarding the research as a whole: In an earlier analysis of under 600 of the donors, 276 Gb of sequence data and 90 million to 120 million unique TCR beta sequences from some 170 million T cells were reported. Donor age, sex, ethnicity and CMV serostatus were collected together with the repertoire data. The aim of the study was to test whether cataloging public T cell receptors could identify signatures of past pathogen exposure. The number of donors typed differed by locus, with 629-630 for A, B, C, DRB1 and DQB1, around 500 for DQA1, approximately 580 for DPA1, and 472 for DPB1. A later genetic analysis used genome-wide SNP genotypes for about three fifths of the roughly 700 donors, treating that subset as a discovery cohort. An early release that covered roughly 600 HLA-typed donors contained approximately 300 gigabases of sequencing data and approximately 85 million unique TCR sequences. The genetic ancestry cluster associated with self-reported Caucasian donors included 65% to 90% of the 398 genotyped donors. To predict cytomegalovirus infection status, the study combined high-throughput TCR immunosequencing, statistical association of individual TCRs with disease status, and machine learning. Five DR-DQ haplotypes were treated as single units for association and clustering because of strong linkage in the cohort. On average, 235,054 unique TCR beta nucleotide sequences were sequenced per donor among roughly 430 genotyped donors of the cohort, with about 17% of those sequences being non-productive. In an earlier analysis of around 540 of the donors, high-throughput TCR beta sequencing was used to judge whether each TCR beta V gene segment behaved as functional or pseudogenic. All discovery cohort repertoires had been generated on a single sequencing platform. Rather than using new phenotypic data, the later analysis identified candidate immune exposures from TCR beta sequences and from how often those sequences occurred across donors. HLA typing included class I and class II loci at four-digit resolution. In addition to the first cohort of 500 to 850 subjects, a separate validation cohort of some 120 different subjects was used. In a later analysis, previously published TCR beta repertoires from hundreds of donors were re-analyzed and high-resolution HLA genotyping was added so that TCR occurrence patterns could be studied. Using immunosequencing, the study profiled T cell repertoires from around 680 subjects and related those repertoires to cytomegalovirus serostatus.

In total, roughly 670 healthy bone marrow donors made up the cohort. All cohort members were sampled while nominally healthy, although unrecorded immune exposures were likely present. The donor was CMV seronegative and belonged to the group of approximately 320 seronegative cohort members. Each donor provided a peripheral blood sample, and peripheral blood mononuclear cells were used for TCR beta sequencing. The Qiagen DNeasy Blood Extraction Kit was used to extract genomic DNA from the blood cell samples. The trim is 5 bases for V and 2 bases for J, with a gap of 16 bases between the germline ends. From the cysteine through the phenylalanine, the CDR3 covers 16 amino acids. Only the CDR3 region is kept as DNA, spanning 48 bases read in frame from base 1. According to the germline V gene, CDR1 reads MDHEN and CDR2 reads SYDVKM. The library was generated by the immunoSEQ multiplex PCR assay. For the multiplex PCR, a mixture combining 60 forward primers for TCR Vbeta segments and 13 reverse primers for TCR Jbeta segments was used. Amplification of the CDR3 region of rearranged TCR beta genes was performed with a multiplex PCR assay on genomic DNA. On the Illumina HiSeq System, the amplified TCR beta libraries were sequenced as 87-base-pair reads. In the paper's pipeline: A later analysis tallied 80 million to 95 million unique TCR beta chains across the 666 repertoires, and about 10 million of those chains were shared by two or more donors. Raw reads were error-corrected and collapsed into unique sequences by a nearest-neighbor algorithm in which closely related sequences were merged to remove PCR and sequencing errors. CDR3 sequences were aligned to IMGT reference sequences to assign V, D and J gene segments. For a sequence to be retained, at least a six-nucleotide match to both a V gene segment and a J gene segment was required. Rearrangements were classified as productive when the CDR3 lacked stop codons and remained in frame with V and J, and all other rearrangements were classified as non-productive. CDR3 was defined by IMGT convention, running from the second conserved V-encoded cysteine to the conserved J-encoded phenylalanine. The earlier analysis of roughly 590 of the donors excluded any sequence lacking an unambiguous match to a single V gene segment. In an earlier analysis of more than 500 of the donors, a V segment was called functional when productive rearrangements were above 56.7%, and segregating when the standard deviation between donors exceeded 5%. A statistical classification framework was built for diagnosing cytomegalovirus status from the catalog of TCR beta chain sequences. In a later analysis, TCR nucleotide sequences were compared against IMGT/GENE-DB human TR gene sequences so that V and J genes could be assigned. The TCRdist pipeline was used in a later analysis to assign CDR3 sequences and most-parsimonious VDJ recombination scenarios. In a later analysis, every TCR beta chain was defined by the combination of its CDR3 amino acid sequence and its V-gene family, and reads without a unique V-gene family were dropped. A later analysis removed 500 to 650 highly shared, low-generation-probability nucleotide sequences to deal with suspected cross-contamination and a sequencing artifact. For each public chain, a later analysis derived a clonal expansion index from normalized ranks of inferred template counts within each repertoire. In a later analysis, generation probabilities were computed with a VDJ recombination model fitted to out-of-frame rearrangements, and the resulting probabilities were checked against IGoR. Hypergeometric tests were used in a later analysis to score TCR-TCR, TCR-HLA and TCR-CMV co-occurrence, with a repertoire-size bias correction applied to the TCR pairs. A later analysis estimated false discovery rates by permuting HLA or CMV assignments 20 times. In a later analysis, co-occurring TCRs were grouped using DBSCAN, and TCRdist sequence similarity was added for clustering within HLA-allele-positive subsets. Co-occurrence clustering excluded repertoires with fewer than 30,000 or more than 120,000 public chains, plus five with anomalous nucleotide sharing. Here the immuneACCESS table is served through TCRdb, limited to in-frame sequences with V and J called. Missing clones are a known gap in these copies; in checked studies unresolved V genes cover under half, and the rest lacks a known reason. The V and J calls and clone size were taken over from that table, and D and trimming were inferred from the DNA. Here the sample has 180,000 or so clones; approximately 81% occur a single time. The ten largest clones capture about 2.5% of the sample.

Overall study outcomes, separate from this receptor: The presence/absence analyses assumed that sequencing depth was roughly uniform across donors, and that assumption may not be true. An earlier analysis of approximately 530 of the donors showed that most TCR beta V segments appeared in productive rearrangements either about 87% or about 30% of the time, which broadly matched IMGT annotations. According to a later analysis, most CMV-associated TCR beta chains appeared to be HLA-restricted, and the HLA associations seemed to be driven largely by CMV exposure. CMV serostatus was the only immune exposure information available for the cohort. Some IMGT-functional V segments, including TRBV6-2 and TRBV6-3, could not be distinguished by the 87-base-pair reads and were therefore excluded. It was suggested by the authors that the approach could potentially be generalized to other disease states and immunological phenotypes. A group of highly shared sequence variants was considered likely to be a technical artifact of the sequencing pipeline. The classifier was reported to diagnose cytomegalovirus status with high specificity and sensitivity in both the original and validation cohorts. A few of the identified cytomegalovirus-associated TCR beta chains were confirmed in vitro to be specific for cytomegalovirus antigens. Because some donors lacked HLA typing at each locus, the association tests relied only on the typed subset. Correlated functional status among segregating V segments might reflect linkage disequilibrium, but an unknown experimental factor could not be ruled out. A further reported finding was that TCR beta sequences accurately predicted the HLA-A and HLA-B alleles for most subjects in the first cohort. An association between a missense DCLRE1C variant and V-gene and J-gene trimming of TCR beta chains was found in a later genetic analysis and replicated in an independent cohort. A later genetic analysis reported fewer N-insertions in productive TCRs among donors in an Asian-associated ancestry cluster than the roughly 650-donor mean. In a later analysis, HLA-associated TCR beta chains were found to be more clonally expanded and to have lower generation probabilities than equally common non-associated chains. In the study, some 180 TCR beta chains were listed as associated with cytomegalovirus. According to a later analysis, TCR association rates differed among HLA loci, with DRB1 alleles showing the most associated TCRs and HLA-C alleles showing the fewest. In a later analysis, several top co-occurrence clusters were reported to appear linked to parvovirus B19, influenza, CMV and Epstein-Barr virus. Specific HLA alleles were associated with 16,951 TCR beta sequences at a false discovery rate of 0.05 in a later analysis. The earlier analysis of around 600 of the donors excluded roughly 17 rarely observed V segments, including chromosome 9 orphons, because counts were too low. While some public TCRs were present in many individuals, most TCR sequences turned up only very rarely across donors. The cohort was sequenced for TCR beta chains only, and without alpha or paired-chain data the features that could be detected were limited. Assigning TCR associations to individual alleles was difficult when HLA alleles, especially DR and DQ, strongly co-occurred.

This sequence uses TRBV28 and TRBJ1-5; the D gene is perhaps TRBD1, on 5 matching bases. The sequence derives from a woman in her fifties or sixties in good health and CMV-seronegative. The sequenced sample was PBMCs. The CDR3 amino acid sequence is: CASSPIQGRGNQPQHF. In nucleotide form, the sequence is TGTGCCAGCAGTCCAATCCAGGGTCGGGGCAATCAGCCCCAGCATTTT.